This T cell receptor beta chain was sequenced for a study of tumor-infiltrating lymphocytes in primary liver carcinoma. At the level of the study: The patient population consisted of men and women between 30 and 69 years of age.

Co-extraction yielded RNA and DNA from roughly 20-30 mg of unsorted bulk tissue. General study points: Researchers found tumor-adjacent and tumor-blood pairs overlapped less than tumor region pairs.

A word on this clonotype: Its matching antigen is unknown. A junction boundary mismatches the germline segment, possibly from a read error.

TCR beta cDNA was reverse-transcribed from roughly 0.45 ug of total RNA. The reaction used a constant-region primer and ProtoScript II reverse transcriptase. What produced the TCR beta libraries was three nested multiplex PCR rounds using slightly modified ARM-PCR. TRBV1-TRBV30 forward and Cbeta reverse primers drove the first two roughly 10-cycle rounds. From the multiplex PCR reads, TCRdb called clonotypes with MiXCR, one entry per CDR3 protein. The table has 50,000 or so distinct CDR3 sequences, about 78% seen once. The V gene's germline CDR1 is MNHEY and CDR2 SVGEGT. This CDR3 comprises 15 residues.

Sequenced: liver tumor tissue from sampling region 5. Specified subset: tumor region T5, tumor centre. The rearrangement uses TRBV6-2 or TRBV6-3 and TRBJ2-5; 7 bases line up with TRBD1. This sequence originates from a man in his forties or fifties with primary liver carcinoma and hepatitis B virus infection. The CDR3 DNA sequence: TGTGCCAGCAGTACCCCGACAGGGACCCAAGAGACCGAGTACTTC. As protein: CASSTPTGTQETEYF.